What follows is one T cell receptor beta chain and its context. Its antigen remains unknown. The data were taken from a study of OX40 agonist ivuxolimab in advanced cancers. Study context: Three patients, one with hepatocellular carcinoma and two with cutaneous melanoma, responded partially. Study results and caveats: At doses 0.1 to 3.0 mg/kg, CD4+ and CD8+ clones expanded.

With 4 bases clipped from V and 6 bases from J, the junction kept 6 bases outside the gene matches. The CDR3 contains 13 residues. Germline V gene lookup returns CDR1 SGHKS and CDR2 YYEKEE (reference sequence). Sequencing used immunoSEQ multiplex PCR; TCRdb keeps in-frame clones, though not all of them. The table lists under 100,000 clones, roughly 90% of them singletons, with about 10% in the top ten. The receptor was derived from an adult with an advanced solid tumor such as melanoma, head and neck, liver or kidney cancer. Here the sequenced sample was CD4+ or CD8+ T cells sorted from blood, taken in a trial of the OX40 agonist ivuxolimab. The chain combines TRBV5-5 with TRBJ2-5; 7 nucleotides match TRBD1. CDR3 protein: CASSGTGAKTQYF. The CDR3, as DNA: TGTGCCAGCAGCGGAACAGGGGCAAAGACCCAGTACTTC. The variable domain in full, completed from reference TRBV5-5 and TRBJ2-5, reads DAGVTQSPTHLIKTRGQQVTLRCSPISGHKSVSWYQQVLGQGPQFIFQYYEKEERGRGNFPDRFSARQFPNYSSELNVNALLLGDSALYLCASSGTGAKTQYFGPGTRLLVL.